This T cell receptor (beta chain) was observed in a study of neurological immune-mediated disorders. Study-level results: It was HTLV-1-associated myelopathy that showed the most TCR clonal expansion, while multiple sclerosis showed the least, falling below healthy controls.

It was by 5'RACE with 10-nucleotide random UMIs that the cDNA was made. MiXCR, run by TCRdb on the 5' RACE reads, gives a single entry per CDR3 protein. The table has fewer than 90,000 distinct CDR3 sequences, about 9.4% seen once. The time point: longitudinal time-point 1 (baseline). Volunteers attending a blood bank in Maryland, USA, served as healthy controls. The unsorted libraries were produced from 2 million PBMCs held at -80 C. Notes on this clonotype: Its antigen remains unidentified. At one end, the junction sequence differs from germline, possibly due to a read error.

The specimen sequenced was PBMCs. The origin of this receptor is a man younger than 40 in good health.

The CDR3 nucleotides read TGTGTCAGTAGTATAGGCGGGACAAGTGAAGCTTTCTTT. It translates to CVSSIGGTSEAFF. V is TRBV19 and J is TRBJ1-1; possible D gene TRBD1, 6 bases. The CDR3 is 13 amino acids. Per germline, CDR1 LNHDA and CDR2 SQIVND (reference sequence).